This T cell receptor beta chain appears in the sequencing data of a study of blood T cell repertoires in COVID-19. The wider study: The United States, Italy and Spain provided the acute and convalescent COVID-19 samples. PBMCs, B-cell-depleted T cells, or T cells provided the cDNA or gDNA that made up the material.

In the original processing: Amplification of reference gene primers provided the estimated nucleated cell counts. The protocol was immunoSEQ multiplex PCR, while the TCRdb copy is restricted to in-frame clones and leaves out a portion. Clonal size and the V and J genes are those of that table, whereas D and trimming came from the DNA. The sample includes more than 95,000 clones, more than 70% of them seen just once. CDR1 is SGHNT and CDR2 is YYREEE in the germline V gene (reference sequence). The CDR3 is 14 residues long. J lost 3 bases, V lost 4 bases, and 4 bases had no gene match. Seattle's enrolled individuals joined amid active infection and were then monitored longitudinally.

Sample: peripheral blood. This clonotype was obtained from an elderly woman with COVID-19, enrolled during active disease. The chain has TRBV5-4 and TRBJ2-5; 9 positions match TRBD1. The CDR3 DNA follows: TGTGCCAGCAGCATGGGACAGGGTAAAGAGACCCAGTACTTC. The encoded protein is CASSMGQGKETQYF.